The next 30 T cell receptor beta chains were all read from a single sample in a study of cytomegalovirus exposure and HLA in healthy donors. The protocol was immunoSEQ multiplex PCR, while the TCRdb copy is restricted to in-frame clones and leaves out a portion. The table records approximately 160,000 clones, 86% of them present only once. What was sequenced was PBMCs. The receptors were sampled from a woman aged 30 to 39 in good health and CMV-seronegative.

The V gene is TRBV6-4, the J gene TRBJ2-7; D may be TRBD1 or TRBD2 (5 bases each). The V gene's germline CDR1 is MRHNA and CDR2 SNTAGT. This CDR3 region has 15 residues. With 3 bases removed from V and 0 bases from J, the gap between germline ends came to 12 bases. The CDR3 DNA follows: TGTGCCAGCAGTGAAGCGCTTGGGGGCTCCTACGAGCAGTACTTC. Its protein product is CASSEALGGSYEQYF.

This chain connects TRBV4-1 to TRBJ2-7, with TRBD2 matching 7 bases. The CDR3 extends over 15 amino acids. CDR1 and CDR2 (germline): MGHRA, YSYEKL. V lost 2 bases and J lost 0; bases outside the gene matches: 4. CDR3 bases: TGCGCCAGCAGCCAAACCCGGGACTACTCCTACGAGCAGTACTTC. This codes for CASSQTRDYSYEQYF.

The rearrangement uses TRBV7-9 and TRBJ2-3; 10 bases are shared with TRBD2. CDR1 and CDR2 (germline): SEHNR, FQNEAQ (reference sequence). This CDR3 comprises 16 residues. Unmatched junction bases numbered 5, after V lost 0 bases and J lost 5 bases. The CDR3 DNA reads as TGTGCCAGCAGCTTAGCGGCTAGCGGGAGCCAAGATACGCAGTATTTT. It encodes CASSLAASGSQDTQYF.

The V gene is TRBV25-1, the J gene TRBJ1-1, with 9 positions matching TRBD1. Germline values: CDR1 MGHDK, CDR2 SYGVNS. The V and J ends lost 8 bases and 1 base, in that order; junction bases with no gene match: 8. The CDR3 consists of 15 residues. DNA for the CDR3: TGTGCCAGCTTACCACCGGGACAGGGGAACACTGAAGCTTTCTTT. This sequence encodes CASLPPGQGNTEAFF. The full variable domain, with the rest looked up from reference TRBV25-1 and TRBJ1-1, is EADIYQTPRYLVIGTGKKITLECSQTMGHDKMYWYQQDPGMELHLIHYSYGVNSTEKGDLSSESTVSRIRTEHFPLTLESARPSHTSQYLCASLPPGQGNTEAFFGQGTRLTVV.

The J gene is TRBJ2-7, the V gene TRBV11-1, with a weak D call TRBD2 (5 bases). Looked up from germline, CDR1 is SGHAT and CDR2 is FQDESV (reference sequence). V was trimmed by 0 bases and J by 3 bases, leaving 9 bases between them. The CDR3 loop spans 14 amino acids. For the CDR3, the DNA is TGTGCCAGCAGCTTAGCAGGGAGTTACTACGAGCAGTACTTC. Its protein product is CASSLAGSYYEQYF. The full variable domain, its missing parts supplied by reference TRBV11-1 and TRBJ2-7, is EAEVAQSPRYKITEKSQAVAFWCDPISGHATLYWYRQILGQGPELLVQFQDESVVDDSQLPKDRFSAERLKGVDSTLKIQPAELGDSAMYLCASSLAGSYYEQYFGPGTRLTVT.

The chain uses TRBV9 and TRBJ2-1; TRBD1 might be the D (5 bases). Germline assignment: CDR1 SGDLS and CDR2 YYNGEE. The ends were cut back, 4 bases at V and 3 bases at J, with 11 bases in the middle. The CDR3 loop spans 14 amino acids. CDR3 DNA sequence: TGTGCCAGCAGCCCCCAAGGGGTCTACAATGAGCAGTTCTTC. Its protein is CASSPQGVYNEQFF.

The chain uses TRBV19 and TRBJ1-2; tentative D call: TRBD1 (6 bases). This CDR3 has 12 amino acids. Trimming removed 9 bases at V and 9 bases at J, with 17 bases between. From germline, CDR1 is LNHDA and CDR2 SQIVND (reference sequence). In nucleotides, the CDR3 is TGTGCCAGCTCCCCGCAGGGGACGAGCTACACCTTC. Its translation is CASSPQGTSYTF.

The chain uses TRBV5-1 and TRBJ2-2; D remains ambiguous. This CDR3 spans 13 amino acids. Trimming removed 4 bases from V and 6 bases from J, with 10 bases in between. The V gene's germline CDR1 is SGHRS and CDR2 YFSETQ. The CDR3 DNA reads TGCGCCAGCAGCCCGGTCGAGCCCGGGGAGCTGTTTTTT. Amino acids: CASSPVEPGELFF.

The V call is TRBV7-8, the J call TRBJ2-7; no clear D gene. The CDR3 has 13 residues. Germline CDR1 SGHVS, CDR2 FQNEAQ. V was cut by 2 bases and J by 2 bases, with 7 bases left in between. The CDR3 DNA sequence: TGTGCCAGCAGCTTAACTGGCACCTACGAGCAGTACTTC. Amino acids: CASSLTGTYEQYF.

J is TRBJ2-7 and V is TRBV4-2, with D possibly being TRBD1 (6 bases). This CDR3 has 15 residues. Trimming left V 5 bases short and J 2 bases short, with 16 bases between. Germline loops: CDR1 LGHNA, CDR2 YNFKEQ. The CDR3 sequence is CASSINTQGTYEQYF. DNA of the CDR3: TGTGCCAGCAGCATAAATACACAGGGAACCTACGAGCAGTACTTC.

The CDR3 protein is CASSFGGRGNEQFF. CDR3 DNA: TGTGCCAGCAGCTTCGGGGGGCGAGGGAATGAGCAGTTCTTC. The chain recombines TRBV5-5 with TRBJ2-1, with D possibly being TRBD2 (7 bases). The CDR3 consists of 14 residues. V shed 2 bases and J shed 7 bases, with 13 bases lying between them. CDR1 and CDR2 (germline): SGHKS, YYEKEE (reference sequence).

This chain uses TRBV5-1 with TRBJ2-7, with 9 bases aligning to TRBD1. Germline V gene sequence: CDR1 SGHRS, CDR2 YFSETQ. CDR3 length equals 13 residues. V lost 7 bases and J lost 3; bases outside the gene matches: 5. DNA of the CDR3: TGCGCCAGCTCGGGACAGGGCTACTACGAGCAGTACTTC. Its protein product is CASSGQGYYEQYF.

V is TRBV4-1 and J is TRBJ1-1; D gene ambiguous. Germline CDR1 MGHRA, CDR2 YSYEKL. CDR3 length: 15 amino acids. The V end lost 0 bases, the J end lost 2 bases, and 10 bases lay between the germline ends. The CDR3 loop reads CASSQDLRGNTEAFF. The CDR3 DNA reads TGCGCCAGCAGCCAAGATCTCCGGGGAAACACTGAAGCTTTCTTT.

This rearrangement joins TRBV9 to TRBJ1-4; TRBD1 matches 11 bases. V shed 8 bases, J shed 9 bases, and the junction held 9 bases outside the gene matches. CDR1 is SGDLS and CDR2 is YYNGEE in the germline V gene. The CDR3 has 14 amino acids. Here the CDR3 DNA reads TGTGCCAGTACTCCCGGGACAGGGGGAAAAAAACTGTTTTTT. Encoded protein: CASTPGTGGKKLFF.

The chain links TRBV4-3 to TRBJ2-2, with 7 positions matching TRBD1. V lost 3 bases and J lost 6; bases outside the gene matches: 7. The CDR3 totals 15 residues. Germline lookup yields CDR1 LGHNA and CDR2 YSLEER. CDR3 DNA: TGCGCCAGCAGCCAGGACAGGCCAACACCCGGGGAGCTGTTTTTT. It specifies CASSQDRPTPGELFF.

The rearrangement links TRBV5-5 to TRBJ2-5; 10 bases line up with TRBD2. Germline assignment: CDR1 SGHKS and CDR2 YYEKEE (reference sequence). V dropped 3 bases and J dropped 2; count of bases not matched to a gene: 7. The CDR3 is 16 residues long. CDR3 bases: TGTGCCAGCAGCTCCTACCTAGCGGGGGATCAAGAGACCCAGTACTTC. Its translation: CASSSYLAGDQETQYF. The entire variable domain, with the rest obtained from reference TRBV5-5 and TRBJ2-5, is as follows: DAGVTQSPTHLIKTRGQQVTLRCSPISGHKSVSWYQQVLGQGPQFIFQYYEKEERGRGNFPDRFSARQFPNYSSELNVNALLLGDSALYLCASSSYLAGDQETQYFGPGTRLLVL.

The rearrangement uses TRBV10-3 and TRBJ2-5; D might be TRBD1 (5 bases). V lost 4 bases to trimming and J lost 3 bases, with 9 bases between them. Germline V gene data show CDR1 as ENHRY and CDR2 as SYGVKD. This CDR3 spans 13 amino acids. CDR3 DNA: TGTGCCATCAGTGGGACCAGGGAAGAGACCCAGTACTTC. Amino acid sequence: CAISGTREETQYF.

CDR3 sequence reads: CATSTGQGFSGANVLTF. For the CDR3, the DNA is TGTGCCACCAGCACGGGACAGGGATTCTCTGGGGCCAACGTCCTGACTTTC. The chain employs TRBV15 and TRBJ2-6, with 9 nucleotides matching TRBD1. Germline lookup yields CDR1 LNHNV and CDR2 YYDKDF (reference sequence). V lost 4 bases, J lost 0 bases, and 4 bases stayed unmatched. This CDR3 region has 17 residues.

This rearrangement joins TRBV4-1 to TRBJ2-1; TRBD2 aligns across 13 bases. Germline V gene data show CDR1 as MGHRA and CDR2 as YSYEKL. Trimming took 3 bases from V and 5 from J; bases not matched to a gene: 4. The CDR3 covers 16 residues. The CDR3 DNA is TGCGCCAGCAGCCACGTACTAGCGGGAGGGGACAATGAGCAGTTCTTC. Protein product: CASSHVLAGGDNEQFF.

There are a few counts of this clone. The chain joins TRBV4-3 to TRBJ1-6; TRBD1 agrees at 10 bases. The CDR3 has 16 residues. Germline CDR1 LGHNA, CDR2 YSLEER. V lost 0 bases to trimming and J lost 10 bases; unmatched junction nucleotides: 6. DNA for the CDR3: TGCGCCAGCAGCCAAGAAGGGGACAGGGGAAGATCACCCCTCCACTTT. Protein product: CASSQEGDRGRSPLHF.

The CDR3 loop reads CASSSPGGRGHEQYF. CDR3 nucleotides: TGTGCCAGCAGCTCCCCTGGCGGGAGGGGCCACGAGCAGTACTTC. This chain links TRBV5-4 with TRBJ2-7, with 9 bases matching TRBD2. The germline V gene encodes CDR1 SGHNT and CDR2 YYREEE (reference sequence). The ends lost 3 bases at V and 5 bases at J; junction bases unmatched: 9. The CDR3 sequence is 15 residues long.

The chain has TRBV27 and TRBJ2-1, with a tentative D call TRBD1 (5 bases). The CDR3 runs to 16 residues. From germline, CDR1 is MNHEY and CDR2 SMNVEV (reference sequence). Between the trimmed V and J ends, which lost 0 bases and 5 bases, there was a span of 14 bases. The CDR3 DNA reads TGTGCCAGCAGTTTATCTACAGGCAGTCGGAACAATGAGCAGTTCTTC. It encodes CASSLSTGSRNNEQFF.

This sequence joins TRBV15 and TRBJ1-6; D is perhaps TRBD1 (5 bases). CDR1 and CDR2 from the germline V gene are LNHNV and YYDKDF (reference sequence). The V and J ends lost 4 bases and 8 bases respectively, with 12 bases between them. This CDR3 has 14 amino acids. CDR3 in amino acids: CATSMNRDHSPLHF. The DNA for the CDR3 is TGTGCCACCAGCATGAACCGGGACCATTCACCCCTCCACTTT.

The chain employs TRBV6-5 and TRBJ2-1; D may be TRBD2 (5 bases). CDR1 MNHEY and CDR2 SVGAGI come from the germline V gene. This CDR3 comprises 12 residues. V was pared by 6 bases and J by 5 bases, with 8 bases between. The CDR3 DNA reads TGTGCCAGCAGGGGAGTCAACAATGAGCAGTTCTTC. As protein: CASRGVNNEQFF.

As concerns this clone: Other nucleotide sequences from this sample produce the same CDR3. This chain uses TRBV4-3 with TRBJ1-1; D ambiguous. The germline V gene has CDR1 LGHNA and CDR2 YSLEER. Trimming removed 1 base at V and 1 base at J, with 4 bases between. This CDR3 comprises 13 residues. This CDR3 reads CASSQAGNTEAFF. In DNA, the CDR3 is TGCGCCAGCAGCCAAGCGGGGAACACTGAAGCTTTCTTT.

V is TRBV5-1 and J is TRBJ1-2, with 10 bases lining up with TRBD1. V shed 0 bases and J 8 bases; nucleotides not matched to a gene: 4. Per the germline V gene, CDR1 is SGHRS and CDR2 is YFSETQ. The CDR3 runs to 14 residues. CDR3 protein: CASSLEGTGVGYTF. The CDR3, as DNA: TGCGCCAGCAGCTTGGAAGGGACAGGGGTGGGCTACACCTTC.

This clone was counted a few times. The gene calls are TRBV6-6 and TRBJ1-5, with 7 bases matching TRBD1. Germline trimming cut 6 bases from V and 7 bases from J; bases unmatched to any gene: 9. Germline V gene sequence: CDR1 MNHNY, CDR2 SVGAGI (reference sequence). This CDR3 contains 14 residues. The CDR3 region has the DNA TGTGCCAGCAGCGACAGGGAAGGAAGGCAGCCCCAGCATTTT. Its translation: CASSDREGRQPQHF.

The J gene is TRBJ1-2, the V gene TRBV4-1; D may be TRBD1 (6 bases). CDR1 and CDR2 from the germline V gene are MGHRA and YSYEKL. The CDR3 spans 15 residues. The germline V and J ends were trimmed by 0 bases and 8 bases, with 16 bases remaining between them. The CDR3 sequence is CASSQDQGSGPGYTF. The CDR3 DNA is TGCGCCAGCAGCCAAGATCAGGGGTCGGGACCCGGCTACACCTTC.

This clone was detected a few times. The gene calls are TRBV7-9 and TRBJ1-2, with a tentative D call TRBD1 (6 bases). The length of the CDR3 is 15 residues. V lost 5 bases and J lost 3, with 16 bases in between. CDR1 is SEHNR and CDR2 is FQNEAQ in the germline V gene (reference sequence). CDR3 coding DNA: TGTGCCAGCAGCCCCGGACAGAACCCCCACTATGGCTACACCTTC. It yields the protein CASSPGQNPHYGYTF.

The rearrangement links TRBV19 to TRBJ1-1; possibly TRBD1 for D (5 bases). V lost 6 bases to trimming and J lost 7 bases, with 15 bases between them. Germline V gives CDR1 LNHDA, CDR2 SQIVND (reference sequence). CDR3 length: 13 residues. The CDR3 here is CASRRQQGHEAFF. For the CDR3, the DNA is TGTGCCAGTAGGCGACAGCAGGGCCATGAAGCTTTCTTT.